These 7 T cell receptor beta chains were sequenced from one sample in a study of T-cell reconstitution after alpha-beta-depleted transplantation in children. Findings and limits, study-wide: Newly produced T cells mostly provided counts and TCRbeta diversity after one year, as hyperexpanded clones declined.

Using unique molecular identifiers, the investigators prepared the TCRbeta library. TCRdb ran MiXCR on the PCR reads and lists one entry per CDR3 protein. The sample has approximately 300,000 distinct CDR3 sequences, over 7.5% seen once; the top ten hold around 9.8%. Which antigens these TCRs recognize remains unknown. The material sequenced was peripheral blood, taken 360 days after TCRalphabeta/CD19-depleted stem cell transplant. These receptors came from a female patient aged 2-9 years who had a stem cell transplant for Fanconi anemia, so the T cells may come from the graft donor.

This clonotype appeared many times. The chain is built from TRBV11-2 and TRBJ2-7; D possibly corresponds to TRBD2 (5 bases). Trimming removed 2 bases from V and 7 bases from J, with 9 bases in between. CDR1 is SGHAT, CDR2 FQNNGV, per germline. This CDR3 has 12 amino acids. The DNA for the CDR3 is TGTGCCAGCAGCTTATCGTGGGAGGAGCAGTACGTC. Translation: CASSLSWEEQYV.

This clonotype was observed a few times. The chain carries TRBV7-9 and TRBJ1-1; D might be TRBD1 (6 bases). This CDR3 contains 13 residues. CDR1 SEHNR and CDR2 FQNEAQ come from the germline V gene (reference sequence). V gave up 7 bases and J gave up 1 base, with 10 bases separating them. This CDR3 reads CASTAQGNTEAFF. The CDR3 nucleotides are TGTGCCAGCACCGCACAGGGGAACACTGAAGCTTTCTTT.

This clonotype was counted a few times. The gene calls are TRBV2 and TRBJ1-4, with D unresolved. The V end lost 8 bases, the J end lost 8 bases, and 18 bases lay between the germline ends. There are 14 residues in the CDR3. Per germline, CDR1 SNHLY and CDR2 FYNNEI. CDR3 region: CASFRIEGREKLFF. The CDR3 coding sequence is TGTGCCAGCTTCCGGATCGAAGGACGCGAAAAACTGTTTTTT. Based on the CDR3 plus reference TRBV2 and TRBJ1-4, the full variable domain is EPEVTQTPSHQVTQMGQEVILRCVPISNHLYFYWYRQILGQKVEFLVSFYNNEISEKSEIFDDQFSVERPDGSNFTLKIRSTKLEDSAMYFCASFRIEGREKLFFGSGTQLSVL.

This clonotype was counted a few times. This sequence joins TRBV20-1 and TRBJ2-5; 9 positions agree with TRBD1. CDR3 length equals 15 residues. Germline assignment: CDR1 DFQATT and CDR2 SNEGSKA (reference sequence). V trimming: 6 bases; J trimming: 5 bases; junction bases outside the gene matches: 13. CDR3: CSATTGGAAVETQYF. CDR3 DNA sequence: TGCAGTGCCACCACAGGGGGCGCAGCAGTTGAGACCCAGTACTTC.

The table lists this clonotype with a count of one. This chain connects TRBV11-1 to TRBJ2-3; D remains unclear. The V gene's germline CDR1 is SGHAT and CDR2 FQDESV (reference sequence). V lost 3 bases and J 10 bases, leaving 17 bases between the germline ends. This CDR3 is built from 14 residues. The CDR3 loop is CASSLGSSPDSQYF. The CDR3 nucleotides are TGTGCCAGCAGCTTGGGGTCCTCCCCGGATTCGCAGTATTTT.

This clonotype showed up many times. This chain uses TRBV5-1 with TRBJ1-1; maybe TRBD1 (6 bases). V was cut by 5 bases and J by 3 bases, with 14 bases left in between. The CDR3 loop spans 14 amino acids. CDR1 and CDR2 from the germline V gene are SGHRS and YFSETQ. CDR3 amino acids: CASRGALADTEAFF. CDR3 DNA sequence: TGCGCCAGCAGGGGGGCCCTAGCGGACACTGAAGCTTTCTTT.

This clonotype was seen only a few times. This sequence joins TRBV7-2 and TRBJ1-4, with D possibly being TRBD1 (5 bases). The germline CDR1 and CDR2 sequences are SGHTA and FQGNSA. V dropped 3 bases and J dropped 7 bases, with 15 bases sitting between them. The length of the CDR3 is 15 residues. Here the CDR3 DNA reads TGTGCCAGCAGCTTGGGATCCGTGAGGGGTGAAAAACTGTTTTTT. It is translated as CASSLGSVRGEKLFF.